This TCR beta chain is from a study of CD8+CD57+ T cells in acquired aplastic anemia. Study as a whole: Average DNA yield from sorted CD4+ and CD8+ cells was about 3.2 ug.

Genomic DNA provided the template from which TCR beta VDJ and CDR3 profiles were obtained. Using its own MiXCR run on the reads, TCRdb lists one record per CDR3 protein. The table has roughly 250,000 distinct CDR3 sequences, about 44% seen once; the top ten hold approximately 8%. Patients who underwent sequencing had shown CD8+CD57+ cell expansion by flow cytometry. This CDR3 contains 17 residues. Per germline, CDR1 SGDLS and CDR2 YYNGEE. Study-level points and caveats: Common to patients and controls were twenty-nine CD8+ CDR3 sequences. Statistical testing detected no significant gap in CD8+ Simpson's diversity between patients and controls.

In regard to this clonotype: The antigen remains unidentified. This may be a read error: a much more frequent sequence differs by one nucleotide.

The clonotype comes from a human donor with aplastic anemia. The chain links TRBV9 to TRBJ2-7; a weak D match, TRBD2 (5 bases). The assigned J gene may be wrong: the sequence end matches TRBJ2-1 better. The specimen was sorted CD4+, CD8+, or CD8+CD57+ T cells (not recorded which) from PBMCs. Written as DNA, the CDR3 is TGTGCCAGCAGCGGAGACCCCAGCGGAAAAAGCTCCTACGAGCAGTTCTTC. This gives the protein CASSGDPSGKSSYEQFF.